The present T cell receptor beta chain was sequenced within a study of T cell changes during pregnancy in multiple sclerosis. This table comes from immunoSEQ multiplex PCR, and its TCRdb copy is limited to in-frame clones, with some not included. The table lists around 26,000 clones, approximately 92% of them singletons. Trimming stripped 6 bases from V and 1 base from J, with 14 bases between. The CDR3 loop spans 14 amino acids. CDR1 SQVTM and CDR2 ANQGSEA come from the germline V gene. The source was CD8+ T cells from peripheral blood mononuclear cells, collected in the second trimester of pregnancy. The V gene is TRBV29-1, the J gene TRBJ2-3; a possible D gene is TRBD2 (6 bases). The sequence came from a female donor with multiple sclerosis, enrolled in a pregnancy study. The CDR3 is CSVLGTGGTDTQYF. The CDR3 DNA sequence: TGCAGCGTCCTCGGGACTGGGGGCACAGATACGCAGTATTTT.